This entry is about one T cell receptor beta chain. The CDR3 extends over 12 amino acids. Germline V gives CDR1 SGHTS, CDR2 YDEGEE. V was trimmed by 0 bases and J by 2 bases, leaving 3 bases between them. The sample comes from a study of T cell changes during pregnancy in multiple sclerosis. The data were produced by immunoSEQ multiplex PCR, yet TCRdb's version contains in-frame clones alone and is incomplete. The table has about 87,000 clones, over 85% seen once. Sequences were derived from peripheral blood, sampled in the third trimester of pregnancy. The chain couples TRBV5-8 to TRBJ2-7; no clear D gene. The receptor was derived from a female donor in good health, enrolled as a control in a pregnancy study. CDR3 in amino acids: CASSLGAYEQYF. CDR3 DNA sequence: TGTGCCAGCAGCTTGGGAGCCTACGAGCAGTACTTC.